The next 25 T cell receptor beta chains were all read from a single sample in a study of cytomegalovirus exposure and HLA in healthy donors (dated by TCRdb to 2016 to 2017). The method was the immunoSEQ multiplex PCR assay. The multiplex PCR relied on a mix of 60 forward primers for TCR Vbeta segments and 13 reverse primers for TCR Jbeta segments. TCRdb provides this immuneACCESS table in a form limited to in-frame rearrangements. Some clones are lacking; in checked studies, under half of them reflect an unresolved V gene, and why the rest are absent is not known. The sample table holds over 95,000 clones, of which approximately 80% were seen once. The biggest ten clones account for 3.4% of the sample. The material sequenced was PBMCs. These receptor sequences come from a man in his forties in good health and CMV-seronegative.

The V and J genes are TRBV28 and TRBJ2-7, with D possibly matching TRBD2 (6 bases). Per germline, CDR1 MDHEN and CDR2 SYDVKM. Trimming stripped 2 bases from V and 0 bases from J, with 8 bases between. The CDR3 has 14 residues. The CDR3 is CASSLGGNSYEQYF. CDR3 nucleotide sequence: TGTGCCAGCAGTTTAGGGGGGAACTCCTACGAGCAGTACTTC.

This clone was seen a few times. The chain employs TRBV28 and TRBJ1-5; possible D gene TRBD1, 6 bases. CDR1 and CDR2 from the germline V gene are MDHEN and SYDVKM. CDR3 length equals 15 residues. Trimming pared 4 bases from V and 1 base from J, leaving 11 bases between. CDR3 protein: CASSSQGSSNQPQHF. DNA of the CDR3: TGTGCCAGCAGTTCTCAGGGGTCGAGCAATCAGCCCCAGCATTTT.

The DNA for the CDR3 is TGTGCCAGCTCACCATCGACAGGCGGCAATCAGCCCCAGCATTTT. As protein: CASSPSTGGNQPQHF. V usage is TRBV18 and J usage is TRBJ1-5; perhaps TRBD1 as D (6 bases). Germline CDR1 is KGHSH and CDR2 is LQKENI. The CDR3 sequence is 15 residues long. V shed 2 bases and J shed 2 bases, with 10 bases lying between them.

The genes are TRBV19 and TRBJ1-1; D unresolved. Trimming cost V 2 bases and J 3 bases, with 7 bases left between them. This CDR3 is built from 13 residues. Germline CDR1 is LNHDA and CDR2 is SQIVND (reference sequence). CDR3 sequence: CASSIRRDTEAFF. The CDR3 DNA follows: TGTGCCAGTAGTATACGGAGAGACACTGAAGCTTTCTTT.

The chain combines TRBV30 with TRBJ2-5; 7 bases fit TRBD1. CDR3 size: 14 residues. The germline V gene encodes CDR1 GTSNPN and CDR2 SVGIG (reference sequence). V shed 8 bases, J shed 2 bases, and the junction held 11 bases outside the gene matches. Here the CDR3 DNA reads TGTGCCGGATCGACAGGGAACATACAAGAGACCCAGTACTTC. It codes for CAGSTGNIQETQYF.

The rearrangement links TRBV19 to TRBJ1-2; TRBD1 matches 9 bases. V was pared by 3 bases and J by 7 bases, with 9 bases of the junction left unmatched. The CDR3 contains 15 residues. The germline V gene encodes CDR1 LNHDA and CDR2 SQIVND (reference sequence). The DNA of the CDR3 is TGTGCCAGTAGTATTGCGTTACAGGGGGCTATTGGCTACACCTTC. Residues: CASSIALQGAIGYTF.

The chain is built from TRBV29-1 and TRBJ2-1; D might be TRBD2 (6 bases). This CDR3 contains 13 residues. Trimming cost V 4 bases and J 7 bases, with 14 bases left between them. CDR1 is SQVTM and CDR2 is ANQGSEA in the germline V gene. In DNA form, the CDR3 reads TGCAGCGTTGGTCGCGGGATCGGGAATGAGCAGTTCTTC. Amino acid sequence: CSVGRGIGNEQFF.

This chain links TRBV9 with TRBJ2-7; TRBD2 is a possible D gene (5 bases). V gave up 0 bases and J gave up 1 base, with 8 bases separating them. The V gene's germline CDR1 is SGDLS and CDR2 YYNGEE. The CDR3 runs to 14 residues. The CDR3 nucleotides read TGTGCCAGCAGCGTAGGACCGGGATCCTACGAGCAGTACTTC. Protein: CASSVGPGSYEQYF.

This chain joins TRBV5-6 and TRBJ2-1, with 8 bases that match TRBD2. This CDR3 has 13 residues. Germline assignment: CDR1 SGHDT and CDR2 YYEEEE. V shed 4 bases, J shed 5 bases, and the junction held 2 bases outside the gene matches. For the CDR3, the DNA is TGTGCCAGCAGCACGGGAGGGGACAATGAGCAGTTCTTC. It yields the protein CASSTGGDNEQFF.

V and J are TRBV10-3 and TRBJ2-7, with D tentatively TRBD2 (5 bases). Trimming took 2 bases from V and 0 from J, leaving 8 bases between them. The germline V gene has CDR1 ENHRY and CDR2 SYGVKD. This CDR3 region has 14 residues. CDR3 nucleotides: TGTGCCATCAGTGAGGACCGGGACTCCTACGAGCAGTACTTC. Residues: CAISEDRDSYEQYF.

The chain uses TRBV2 and TRBJ2-4; 7 positions agree with TRBD1. V was pared by 0 bases and J by 6 bases, with 5 bases of the junction left unmatched. Germline values: CDR1 SNHLY, CDR2 FYNNEI. CDR3 length: 15 residues. The CDR3 sequence: CASSEALPGGNIQYF. CDR3 nucleotides: TGTGCCAGCAGTGAAGCGCTTCCAGGGGGAAACATTCAGTACTTC.

This chain joins TRBV29-1 and TRBJ2-5, with 9 bases aligning to TRBD2. The CDR3 contains 12 residues. Germline trimming cut 6 bases from V and 3 bases from J; bases unmatched to any gene: 2. CDR1 and CDR2 (germline): SQVTM, ANQGSEA. The CDR3 is CSVASGEETQYF. The CDR3 DNA follows: TGCAGCGTCGCTAGCGGGGAAGAGACCCAGTACTTC.

The chain couples TRBV2 to TRBJ2-5; 11 bases match TRBD2. This CDR3 comprises 15 residues. Germline assignment: CDR1 SNHLY and CDR2 FYNNEI. V dropped 4 bases and J dropped 3; count of bases not matched to a gene: 4. The CDR3 region is CASSGLLAGEETQYF. The CDR3 DNA follows: TGTGCCAGCAGTGGCCTACTAGCGGGAGAAGAGACCCAGTACTTC. Full variable domain (remainder filled in from reference TRBV2 and TRBJ2-5): EPEVTQTPSHQVTQMGQEVILRCVPISNHLYFYWYRQILGQKVEFLVSFYNNEISEKSEIFDDQFSVERPDGSNFTLKIRSTKLEDSAMYFCASSGLLAGEETQYFGPGTRLLVL.

This chain connects TRBV11-2 to TRBJ2-3; 13 bases are shared with TRBD2. Germline V gene data show CDR1 as SGHAT and CDR2 as FQNNGV. V trimming: 0 bases; J trimming: 5 bases; junction bases outside the gene matches: 8. The CDR3 is 18 residues long. CDR3 protein: CASSLDPIGLAGEDTQYF. For the CDR3, the DNA is TGTGCCAGCAGCTTAGATCCTATTGGACTAGCGGGGGAAGATACGCAGTATTTT.

This clone was recorded only once. The CDR3 nucleotides are TGTGCCACCAGCAGAGATCAAGCAGGGGGCTTCTATGGCTACACCTTC. Protein: CATSRDQAGGFYGYTF. This chain uses TRBV15 with TRBJ1-2, with 8 bases aligning to TRBD1. Germline trimming cut 0 bases from V and 4 bases from J; bases unmatched to any gene: 7. The CDR3 sequence is 16 residues long. The germline gives CDR1 LNHNV, CDR2 YYDKDF (reference sequence).

The chain links TRBV6-6 to TRBJ2-3; D might be TRBD1 (6 bases). Deletions cut 5 bases from V and 2 bases from J, with 14 bases between. The CDR3 is 15 amino acids. The germline gives CDR1 MNHNY, CDR2 SVGAGI (reference sequence). CDR3 loop: CASSNGQIHTDTQYF. CDR3 in DNA: TGTGCCAGCAGTAACGGACAGATACACACAGATACGCAGTATTTT.

The CDR3: CASRGAYGHEQYF. The CDR3 DNA reads as TGTGCCAGCAGAGGGGCCTACGGACACGAGCAGTACTTC. This chain connects TRBV5-4 to TRBJ2-7, with D tentatively TRBD1 (5 bases). The CDR3 has 13 amino acids. Germline-derived CDR1 and CDR2 are SGHNT and YYREEE (reference sequence). V lost 5 bases and J 5 bases, leaving 14 bases between the germline ends. The full variable domain, rest sourced from reference TRBV5-4 and TRBJ2-7, is ETGVTQSPTHLIKTRGQQVTLRCSSQSGHNTVSWYQQALGQGPQFIFQYYREEENGRGNFPPRFSGLQFPNYSSELNVNALELDDSALYLCASRGAYGHEQYFGPGTRLTVT.

This clone was recorded once. V gene TRBV27 combines with J gene TRBJ2-2; 13 positions agree with TRBD2. Losses at the gene ends were 6 bases for V and 6 bases for J; bases not matched to a gene: 7. From germline, CDR1 is MNHEY and CDR2 SMNVEV (reference sequence). CDR3 length equals 16 residues. The CDR3 bases are TGTGCCAGCAGCTCACTAGCGGGAGGGATGTCCGGGGAGCTGTTTTTT. It encodes CASSSLAGGMSGELFF.

The rearrangement joins TRBV9 to TRBJ2-2; D might be TRBD2 (5 bases). Germline-derived CDR1 and CDR2 are SGDLS and YYNGEE. The CDR3 runs to 19 residues. The V end lost 1 base, the J end lost 6 bases, and 25 bases lay between the germline ends. The CDR3: CASSVTPRLGMSSAGELFF. CDR3 in DNA: TGTGCCAGCAGCGTAACCCCGAGGCTCGGGATGAGTTCGGCCGGGGAGCTGTTTTTT.

The chain recombines TRBV18 with TRBJ1-1, with TRBD1 matching over 7 bases. CDR3 length: 15 amino acids. Germline CDR1 is KGHSH and CDR2 is LQKENI. The ends lost 3 bases at V and 2 bases at J; junction bases unmatched: 6. In DNA form, the CDR3 reads TGTGCCAGCTCACCGGGACAGATACCAAACACTGAAGCTTTCTTT. This sequence encodes CASSPGQIPNTEAFF.

The chain has TRBV27 and TRBJ1-5; no reliable D call. The CDR3 has 15 amino acids. Per germline, CDR1 MNHEY and CDR2 SMNVEV (reference sequence). The germline V and J ends were trimmed by 7 bases and 2 bases, with 15 bases remaining between them. As DNA, the CDR3 is TGTGCCAGCACACCCCTCGGGGAAGGCAATCAGCCCCAGCATTTT. Protein: CASTPLGEGNQPQHF.

This clone was counted a few times. The chain employs TRBV13 and TRBJ1-1, with TRBD1 matching 7 bases. Germline CDR1 PRHDT, CDR2 FYEKMQ (reference sequence). V shed 5 bases, J shed 10 bases, and the junction held 16 bases outside the gene matches. The CDR3 has 15 residues. CDR3 sequence: CASSMPRALQGVAFF. For the CDR3, the DNA is TGTGCCAGCAGCATGCCCCGGGCCCTTCAGGGGGTAGCTTTCTTT.

The CDR3 loop reads CASSLGEVYNEQFF. The CDR3 DNA is TGTGCCAGCAGCTTGGGGGAGGTCTACAATGAGCAGTTCTTC. This sequence joins TRBV5-4 and TRBJ2-1, with D perhaps matching TRBD2 (6 bases). Germline lookup yields CDR1 SGHNT and CDR2 YYREEE (reference sequence). Deletions cut 0 bases from V and 3 bases from J, with 7 bases between. The CDR3 contains 14 residues.

The chain has TRBV2 and TRBJ2-3, with 12 bases that match TRBD2. The germline V gene has CDR1 SNHLY and CDR2 FYNNEI. The V gene end was trimmed by 6 bases and the J gene end by 4 bases; junction bases not matched to a gene: 8. The CDR3 totals 16 residues. The CDR3 protein is CASSLTSGRLSDTQYF. The CDR3, as DNA: TGTGCCAGCAGCCTTACTAGCGGGAGGTTATCAGATACGCAGTATTTT.

This clone has only a few counts. This chain links TRBV4-2 with TRBJ1-4, with 8 nucleotides matching TRBD1. CDR1 is LGHNA, CDR2 YNFKEQ, per germline. This CDR3 comprises 18 residues. Trimming cost V 0 bases and J 3 bases; bases outside gene matches: 9. This CDR3 reads CASSQDRRGRISNEKLFF. DNA for the CDR3: TGTGCCAGCAGCCAAGACCGCAGGGGGCGAATATCTAATGAAAAACTGTTTTTT.